This is a list of T cell receptor beta chains from one sample in a study of T cell changes during pregnancy in multiple sclerosis. The data were produced by immunoSEQ multiplex PCR, yet TCRdb's version contains in-frame clones alone and is incomplete. Here the sample spans approximately 37,000 clones, 94% being singletons. The sequencing used peripheral blood, collected in the third trimester of pregnancy. Receptor source: a female donor with multiple sclerosis, enrolled in a pregnancy study. CDR3s include the opening cysteine and the closing phenylalanine or tryptophan.

v_gene: TRBV6-6
CDR3aa: CASRSLGRGETQYF

v_gene: TRBV19
CDR3aa: CASSTGQGSTEAFF

v_gene: TRBV18
CDR3aa: CASSLDRGLETQYF

v_gene: TRBV18
CDR3aa: CASSPSGGTEAFF

v_gene: TRBV6-1
CDR3aa: CASTGAVNQPQHF

v_gene: TRBV5-1
CDR3aa: CASSLKDFRGEKLFF

v_gene: TRBV5-6
CDR3aa: CASSFLSVMTEAFF

v_gene: TRBV4-1
CDR3aa: CASSQDSQAYEQYF

v_gene: TRBV11-3
CDR3aa: CASSPTFSGGGQFF

v_gene: TRBV6-5
CDR3aa: CASSYNRGEKLFF

v_gene: TRBV29-1
CDR3aa: CSVEAFRSGGPQDTQYF

v_gene: TRBV11-2
CDR3aa: CASSITRTGDDEQYF

v_gene: TRBV6-5
CDR3aa: CASSYTAELGNTIYF

v_gene: TRBV7-8
CDR3aa: CASSFLSDRVSEQYF

v_gene: TRBV27
CDR3aa: CASNPRTSGFTDTQYF

v_gene: TRBV5-1
CDR3aa: CASSLSAVYGYTF

v_gene: TRBV7-8
CDR3aa: CASSLARTGLVTGELFF

v_gene: TRBV21-1
CDR3aa: CASSRPWTSGKNCTDTQYF

v_gene: TRBV30
CDR3aa: CAWRALGQANYGYTF

v_gene: TRBV28
CDR3aa: CASSYQIGQGSAGELFF

v_gene: TRBV5-1
CDR3aa: CASSPLLGAEETQYF

v_gene: TRBV18
CDR3aa: CASSPRWTKGAYEQYF

v_gene: TRBV7-9
CDR3aa: CASSWGDRLNTEAFF

v_gene: TRBV11-2
CDR3aa: CASSLLRGIEGTEAFF

v_gene: TRBV19
CDR3aa: CASNYLQGVSEAFF

v_gene: TRBV10-3
CDR3aa: CAIRLAGAIEQFF

v_gene: TRBV11-1
CDR3aa: CASSLANGGKGTDNSPLHF